This record covers a single TCR beta chain. The CDR3 has 12 residues. V gave up 0 bases and J gave up 5 bases, with 4 bases separating them. Germline-derived CDR1 and CDR2 are MNHEY and SVGAGI. The sample is drawn from a study of blood T cell repertoires in COVID-19. Method: immunoSEQ multiplex PCR; TCRdb's copy keeps in-frame clones and lacks some. The table includes about 130,000 clones, approximately 78% detected once. Recruits, aged about 18 to 95 years, lived in 20 to 30 US areas. Two negative PCRs, clearance, or symptom resolution were required of recovered Cohort 3 donors. This receptor was obtained from a woman aged 50 to 60 who had recovered from COVID-19. Material: PBMCs or T cells enriched from blood (not recorded which). This chain connects TRBV6-5 to TRBJ2-5; D gene unclear. The CDR3 DNA reads as TGTGCCAGCAGTTACTCGGCTGAGACCCAGTACTTC. Translated: CASSYSAETQYF.